This T cell receptor beta chain was obtained from a study of T cell responses to AZD1222 COVID-19 vaccine. The CDR3 extends over 15 amino acids. Trimming pared 0 bases from V and 0 bases from J, leaving 8 bases between. CDR1 and CDR2 from the germline V gene are SEHNR and FQNEAQ (reference sequence). Sequencing used immunoSEQ multiplex PCR; TCRdb keeps in-frame clones, though not all of them. The data contain around 64,000 clones, roughly 80% of them singletons. The rearrangement joins TRBV7-9 to TRBJ1-2; D may be TRBD1 (6 bases). The source of this sequence is an adult who received the AZD1222 COVID-19 vaccine. This sample comprised peripheral blood, obtained 28 days after the second AZD1222 dose. The CDR3 coding sequence is TGTGCCAGCAGCTTAGCTGGGGGCACTAACTATGGCTACACCTTC. Translation gives CASSLAGGTNYGYTF. Using reference TRBV7-9 and TRBJ1-2 for the parts outside the CDR3, the full variable domain is DTGVSQNPRHKITKRGQNVTFRCDPISEHNRLYWYRQTLGQGPEFLTYFQNEAQLEKSRLLSDRFSAERPKGSFSTLEIQRTEQGDSAMYLCASSLAGGTNYGYTFGSGTRLTVV.